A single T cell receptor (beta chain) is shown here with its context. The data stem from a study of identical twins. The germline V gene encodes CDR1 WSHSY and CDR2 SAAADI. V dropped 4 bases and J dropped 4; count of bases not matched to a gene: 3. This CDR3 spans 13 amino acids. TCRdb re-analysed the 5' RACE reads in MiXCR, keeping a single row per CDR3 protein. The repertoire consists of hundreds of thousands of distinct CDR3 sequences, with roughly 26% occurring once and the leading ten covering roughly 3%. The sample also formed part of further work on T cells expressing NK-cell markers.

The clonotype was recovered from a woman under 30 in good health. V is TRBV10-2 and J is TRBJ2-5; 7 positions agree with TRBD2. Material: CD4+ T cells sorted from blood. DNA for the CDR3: TGCGCCAGCAGTGCAGGGAGGGGAGAGACCCAGTACTTC. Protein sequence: CASSAGRGETQYF.